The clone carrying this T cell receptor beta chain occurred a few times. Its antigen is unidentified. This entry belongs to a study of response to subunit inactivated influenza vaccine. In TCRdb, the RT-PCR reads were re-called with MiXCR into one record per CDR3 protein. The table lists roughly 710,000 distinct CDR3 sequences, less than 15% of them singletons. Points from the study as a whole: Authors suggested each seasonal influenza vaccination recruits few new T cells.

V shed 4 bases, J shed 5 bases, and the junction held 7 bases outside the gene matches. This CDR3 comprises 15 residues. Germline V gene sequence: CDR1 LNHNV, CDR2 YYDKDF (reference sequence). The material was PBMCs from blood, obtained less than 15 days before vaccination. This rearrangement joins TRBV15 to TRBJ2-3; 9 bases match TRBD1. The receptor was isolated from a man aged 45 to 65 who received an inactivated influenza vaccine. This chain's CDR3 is CATSKRTGGVDTQYF. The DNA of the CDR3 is TGTGCCACCAGCAAACGCACAGGGGGCGTAGATACGCAGTATTTT.